This T cell receptor (beta chain) was documented in a study of T cells in Graves' hyperthyroidism and ophthalmopathy. General study results and limits: In the analysis, a 13 V-J model separated ophthalmopathy from stable hyperthyroidism. Within blood appeared most thyroid clonotypes that had expanded above 0.001.

Germline assignment: CDR1 LGHDT and CDR2 YNNKEL (reference sequence). V dropped 1 base and J dropped 4 bases, with 15 bases sitting between them. This CDR3 has 16 amino acids. This clonotype was seen at least ten times. What it binds is unknown. From RNA transcripts, TCR beta CDR3 regions were amplified. An initial round of RT-PCR targeting the TCR CDR3 relied on the HTBI primer set. TCRdb independently ran MiXCR on the multiplex PCR reads; one entry per CDR3 protein. The sample lists over 550,000 distinct CDR3 sequences; about a sixth were seen once. Across 18 months, stable Graves' hyperthyroidism was marked by no progression to ophthalmopathy. Uncontrolled infection, other autoimmune disease, pregnancy and lactation each barred patients from inclusion.

This TCR was recovered from a woman in her late teens or twenties with Graves' hyperthyroidism. The sequenced sample consisted of blood. This chain joins TRBV3-1 and TRBJ2-3; tentatively, D is TRBD2 (5 bases). Here the CDR3 DNA reads TGTGCCAGCAGCCAAGTGGAGCTCTTCGGGGCAGATACGCAGTATTTT. Its protein is CASSQVELFGADTQYF.